This entry lists 28 T cell receptor beta chains sequenced from one sample in a study of T cell repertoires in cytomegalovirus infection (dated by TCRdb to between 2018 and 2021). Sequencing used an Illumina HiSeq 1500. Using fastp trimming at Q25 and MiXCR clonotype assembly, TCRdb reanalyzed the public sequencing data and kept in-frame beta chains. Rows with one shared CDR3 protein collapse into an entry with the most common genes and DNA. This sample holds some 700,000 distinct CDR3 sequences; roughly 33% were observed only once. About 20% of the sample is in the top ten clones. The sample's treatment or condition label is to be understood as: in vitro stimulation with specific CMV peptide epitopes to enrich CMV-specific T cells. For these receptors, no antigen is known. This specimen was cultured PBMCs, taken from culture after CMV antigen stimulation. These receptor sequences come from a human donor in good health (CMV status not recorded). Some clones in this sample may be carry-over from other donors' samples.

The chain recombines TRBV7-8 with TRBJ2-1; D call uncertain. Trimming removed 3 bases from V and 7 bases from J, with 13 bases in between. CDR3 length: 14 residues. The V gene's germline CDR1 is SGHVS and CDR2 FQNEAQ. The CDR3 coding sequence is TGTGCCAGCAGCTTGCTATCTTTGGGGAATGAGCAGTTCTTC. It translates to CASSLLSLGNEQFF.

V is TRBV12-3 or TRBV12-4 and J is TRBJ2-4; possible D gene TRBD2, 6 bases. V dropped 7 bases and J dropped 6 bases, with 22 bases sitting between them. This CDR3 region has 16 residues. The DNA for the CDR3 is TGTGCCAGCACCCTCTCAGGAGGGGTGAAGGGAAACATTCAGTACTTC. This sequence encodes CASTLSGGVKGNIQYF.

The J gene is TRBJ2-7, the V gene TRBV27; weak D call: TRBD2 (5 bases). Germline V gene data show CDR1 as MNHEY and CDR2 as SMNVEV (reference sequence). The CDR3 runs 15 residues. V lost 6 bases and J 3 bases, leaving 18 bases between the germline ends. This chain's CDR3 is CASRDEGSFIYEQYF. The CDR3 nucleotides read TGTGCCAGCAGAGATGAAGGGAGTTTTATCTACGAGCAGTACTTC.

This clonotype was detected a few times. The chain links TRBV7-2 to TRBJ2-3; TRBD2 matches at 8 bases. This CDR3 spans 14 amino acids. V shed 2 bases and J 6 bases; nucleotides not matched to a gene: 4. CDR1 is SGHTA and CDR2 is FQGNSA in the germline V gene. The CDR3 protein is CASSLRSGVDTQYF. Written as DNA, the CDR3 is TGTGCCAGCAGCTTACGTAGCGGGGTCGATACGCAGTATTTT.

In this sample, this clonotype turned up a few times. The rearrangement uses TRBV11-2 and TRBJ2-3; D unclear. The CDR3 consists of 12 residues. Germline V lookup: CDR1 SGHAT, CDR2 FQNNGV. Deletions cut 8 bases from V and 0 bases from J, with 6 bases between. The CDR3 DNA sequence: TGTGCCAGCGGGGTTAGCACAGATACGCAGTATTTT. This encodes CASGVSTDTQYF.

The rearrangement links TRBV11-2 to TRBJ1-2; tentatively, D is TRBD1 (6 bases). This CDR3 is built from 13 residues. CDR1 is SGHAT, CDR2 FQNNGV, per germline. The germline V and J ends were trimmed by 4 bases and 8 bases, with 14 bases remaining between them. In DNA form, the CDR3 reads TGTGCCAGCAGCTCACAGGGCAGTGCCGGCTACACCTTC. Translation: CASSSQGSAGYTF. Filled out from reference TRBV11-2 and TRBJ1-2, the complete variable domain reads EAGVAQSPRYKIIEKRQSVAFWCNPISGHATLYWYQQILGQGPKLLIQFQNNGVVDDSQLPKDRFSAERLKGVDSTLKIQPAKLEDSAVYLCASSSQGSAGYTFGSGTRLTVV.

The rearrangement links TRBV7-6 to TRBJ2-3, with 8 bases that match TRBD2. Germline V gene lookup returns CDR1 SGHVS and CDR2 FNYEAQ. The CDR3 totals 14 residues. Trimming at V came to 8 bases and at J to 6 bases, leaving 10 bases not matched to a gene. The CDR3 reads CASGRGALPDTQYF. The CDR3 nucleotides are TGTGCCAGCGGGCGGGGGGCCCTTCCGGATACGCAGTATTTT.

This clonotype appeared a few times. V and J are TRBV12-5 and TRBJ2-6; D may be TRBD1 (6 bases). CDR1 and CDR2 (germline): LGHNT, FRNRAP. Trimming stripped 6 bases from V and 1 base from J, with 7 bases between. The CDR3 loop spans 14 amino acids. The CDR3 reads CASGQGSGANVLTF. The CDR3 coding sequence is TGTGCTAGTGGGCAGGGGTCTGGGGCCAACGTCCTGACTTTC.

The chain links TRBV28 to TRBJ2-3, with D unclear. V lost 3 bases and J 4 bases, leaving 11 bases between the germline ends. The CDR3 is 14 amino acids. CDR1 and CDR2 (germline): MDHEN, SYDVKM. The DNA for the CDR3 is TGTGCCAGCAGTTTTCCTAGTCCTCCAGATACGCAGTATTTT. Its translation: CASSFPSPPDTQYF. Together with reference TRBV28 and TRBJ2-3, the CDR3 gives the full variable domain: DVKVTQSSRYLVKRTGEKVFLECVQDMDHENMFWYRQDPGLGLRLIYFSYDVKMKEKGDIPEGYSVSREKKERFSLILESASTNQTSMYLCASSFPSPPDTQYFGPGTRLTVL.

The V call is TRBV20-1, the J call TRBJ2-2, with 7 bases fitting TRBD2. The CDR3 length is 13 residues. Trimming removed 3 bases from V and 6 bases from J; junction bases left unmatched: 4. Germline CDR1 and CDR2: DFQATT and SNEGSKA (reference sequence). Written as DNA, the CDR3 is TGCAGTGCTAGCGGGGGGTCTTCCGGGGAGCTGTTTTTT. The encoded protein is CSASGGSSGELFF.

The gene calls are TRBV10-3 and TRBJ2-1, with TRBD2 identical over 8 bases. This CDR3 is built from 15 residues. Trimming removed 3 bases from V and 7 bases from J; junction bases left unmatched: 8. In germline, CDR1 is ENHRY, CDR2 SYGVKD. CDR3: CAISESGGRSNEQFF. CDR3 DNA: TGTGCCATCAGTGAAAGTGGCGGGAGGTCGAATGAGCAGTTCTTC.

The V and J genes are TRBV27 and TRBJ2-1; 13 bases agree with TRBD2. Germline CDR1 is MNHEY and CDR2 is SMNVEV (reference sequence). The CDR3 consists of 18 residues. J gave up 8 bases and V 3 bases, and 13 bases lay outside the gene matches. CDR3 sequence (DNA): TGTGCCAGCAGTTTCCAGCCAGTAACTAGCGGGAGGGCCCATGAGCAGTTCTTC. Its translation is CASSFQPVTSGRAHEQFF.

The rearrangement uses TRBV19 and TRBJ2-7; D might be TRBD1 (6 bases). The CDR3 spans 11 residues. Germline assignment: CDR1 LNHDA and CDR2 SQIVND (reference sequence). The CDR3 here is CAVGAPNEQYF. Written as DNA, the CDR3 is TGTGCGGTGGGGGCCCCTAACGAGCAGTACTTC.

This clonotype appeared a few times. This chain joins TRBV12-3 or TRBV12-4 and TRBJ2-1; 7 positions agree with TRBD2. The CDR3 is made up of 15 amino acids. The trim removed 5 bases at V and 9 bases at J, leaving 13 bases unmatched. CDR3 sequence: CASSGTGGPWGEQFF. CDR3 DNA sequence: TGTGCCAGCAGTGGTACGGGAGGCCCCTGGGGTGAGCAGTTCTTC.

Written as DNA, the CDR3 is TGCGCCAGCAGCCAAGATTGGGCCGGTTCACCCCTCCACTTT. Encoded protein: CASSQDWAGSPLHF. V gene TRBV4-1 combines with J gene TRBJ1-6, with D unclear. The CDR3 is 14 amino acids. V lost 0 bases and J lost 9, with 9 bases in between. Germline values: CDR1 MGHRA, CDR2 YSYEKL.

This clonotype was detected only a few times. V usage is TRBV2 and J usage is TRBJ1-2; D might be TRBD1 (6 bases). The germline V gene has CDR1 SNHLY and CDR2 FYNNEI. The CDR3 sequence is 15 residues long. With 5 bases removed from V and 3 bases from J, the gap between germline ends came to 16 bases. CDR3 DNA: TGTGCCAGCAGTCGAAGCCCGACAGGAGACTATGGCTACACCTTC. The encoded protein is CASSRSPTGDYGYTF.

V and J are TRBV27 and TRBJ2-7; 15 bases fit TRBD2. Trimming removed 4 bases from V and 7 bases from J; junction bases left unmatched: 5. CDR1 and CDR2 (germline): MNHEY, SMNVEV (reference sequence). The length of the CDR3 is 15 residues. The CDR3 loop is CASSWGLAGGWEQYF. CDR3 in DNA: TGTGCCAGCAGTTGGGGACTAGCGGGAGGTTGGGAGCAGTACTTC.

This sequence joins TRBV7-2 and TRBJ2-5; D possibly corresponds to TRBD1 (6 bases). This CDR3 is built from 17 residues. Looked up from germline, CDR1 is SGHTA and CDR2 is FQGNSA. Trimming shortened V by 3 bases and J by 5 bases, and 22 bases separated the two germline ends. CDR3 nucleotides: TGTGCCAGCAGCTTGGGGGATCCGGGACACTTAGAGGAGACCCAGTACTTC. Its protein product is CASSLGDPGHLEETQYF.

V is TRBV7-9 and J is TRBJ2-5; TRBD1 is a possible D gene (6 bases). Germline V lookup: CDR1 SEHNR, CDR2 FQNEAQ (reference sequence). Trimming removed 5 bases from V and 1 base from J, with 14 bases in between. The CDR3 contains 15 residues. CDR3 sequence (DNA): TGTGCCAGCAGCCCCAGGGGAACTATCCAAGAGACCCAGTACTTC. It specifies CASSPRGTIQETQYF.

This clonotype occurred a few times. V and J are TRBV19 and TRBJ2-1; 8 bases are shared with TRBD2. The CDR3 has 15 residues. Trimming cost V 11 bases and J 0 bases; bases outside gene matches: 9. The germline V gene encodes CDR1 LNHDA and CDR2 SQIVND (reference sequence). Here the CDR3 DNA reads TGTGCCGCCAGGGGCGGGAGGTCCTCCTACAATGAGCAGTTCTTC. Protein product: CAARGGRSSYNEQFF.

The DNA for the CDR3 is TGCGCCAGCAGCCAAGAAGGATATGGCTACACCTTC. It codes for CASSQEGYGYTF. The V gene is TRBV4-3, the J gene TRBJ1-2, with D unresolved. V lost 0 bases and J 5 bases, leaving 4 bases between the germline ends. Germline lookup yields CDR1 LGHNA and CDR2 YSLEER. The CDR3 runs 12 residues.

The chain recombines TRBV4-3 with TRBJ2-7, with 7 bases lining up with TRBD2. Germline lookup yields CDR1 LGHNA and CDR2 YSLEER. With V trimmed by 1 base and J by 2 bases, 5 bases remained unmatched. This CDR3 contains 15 residues. The CDR3 nucleotides read TGCGCCAGCAGCCAAGGGGAGGGGCACCCCTACGAGCAGTACTTC. Translated, it gives CASSQGEGHPYEQYF.

This clonotype has just a few counts. The CDR3 DNA is TGTGCCAGCAGTGACGGGACGTCCTATGGCTACACCTTC. Translating gives CASSDGTSYGYTF. The J gene is TRBJ1-2, the V gene TRBV6-1; D is possibly TRBD1 (5 bases). The CDR3 consists of 13 residues. V was cut by 3 bases and J by 4 bases, with 9 bases left in between. CDR1 is MNHNS, CDR2 SASEGT, per germline.

V usage is TRBV6-1 and J usage is TRBJ2-2, with TRBD2 matching 10 bases. V shed 8 bases and J 5 bases; nucleotides not matched to a gene: 5. The CDR3 totals 14 residues. Per the germline V gene, CDR1 is MNHNS and CDR2 is SASEGT. CDR3 region: CASGSSGRTGELFF. The CDR3 DNA is TGTGCCAGCGGTAGTAGCGGGAGGACCGGGGAGCTGTTTTTT.

This clonotype was observed a handful of times. This rearrangement joins TRBV5-5 to TRBJ2-7, with D unresolved. Germline V lookup: CDR1 SGHKS, CDR2 YYEKEE (reference sequence). CDR3 length: 16 amino acids. With 0 bases removed from V and 2 bases from J, the gap between germline ends came to 15 bases. In nucleotides, the CDR3 is TGTGCCAGCAGCTTGGGTTTGTCCAAAGTCGCCTACGAGCAGTACTTC. Translated, it gives CASSLGLSKVAYEQYF.

The table lists this clonotype with many counts. V and J are TRBV7-2 and TRBJ2-7, with 8 bases aligning to TRBD1. Germline V gene data show CDR1 as SGHTA and CDR2 as FQGNSA. With 6 bases clipped from V and 0 bases from J, the junction kept 7 bases outside the gene matches. The CDR3 is 15 amino acids. The CDR3 here is CASRLGQGLSYEQYF. In DNA form, the CDR3 reads TGTGCCAGCAGACTAGGACAGGGACTCTCCTACGAGCAGTACTTC.

This clonotype was counted many times. This rearrangement joins TRBV7-2 to TRBJ2-5; 12 positions match TRBD1. Per germline, CDR1 SGHTA and CDR2 FQGNSA. The CDR3 covers 15 residues. The V and J ends lost 3 bases and 5 bases, in that order; junction bases with no gene match: 4. CDR3 DNA sequence: TGTGCCAGCAGCTTCGGGACAGGGGGCCCTGAGACCCAGTACTTC. Encoded protein: CASSFGTGGPETQYF.

The chain combines TRBV29-1 with TRBJ2-4; D assignment may be TRBD1 or TRBD2 (5 bases each). From germline, CDR1 is SQVTM and CDR2 ANQGSEA. With 6 bases removed from V and 1 base from J, the gap between germline ends came to 13 bases. The CDR3 is 14 amino acids. The CDR3 sequence is CSVFLREAKNIQYF. Here the CDR3 DNA reads TGCAGCGTCTTCCTCAGGGAGGCCAAAAACATTCAGTACTTC.